This TCR beta chain was found in a study of T cells after yellow fever vaccination. Study results and caveats: A faster peak, day 5 versus 15, was reached by the weaker secondary response. Post-booster samples contained most primary-vaccination clones (approximately 95% CD4, about 90% CD8).

TCRdb itself ran the 5' RACE reads through MiXCR, one entry per CDR3 protein. Among just under 600,000 distinct CDR3 sequences listed, 13% were seen once. The germline V gene has CDR1 DFQATT and CDR2 SNEGSKA (reference sequence). This CDR3 is built from 14 residues. V shed 5 bases and J shed 0 bases, with 12 bases lying between them. Note on this clonotype: What it binds is unknown.

The sample in question was PBMCs, obtained on the day of the yellow fever booster vaccination. The chain employs TRBV20-1 and TRBJ2-3, with a weak D call TRBD1 (6 bases). The receptor was isolated from a man aged 25-45 years who received the YFV17D yellow fever vaccine. CDR3 amino acids: CSAVDRPSTDTQYF. The CDR3 DNA sequence: TGCAGTGCTGTGGACAGACCTAGCACAGATACGCAGTATTTT.